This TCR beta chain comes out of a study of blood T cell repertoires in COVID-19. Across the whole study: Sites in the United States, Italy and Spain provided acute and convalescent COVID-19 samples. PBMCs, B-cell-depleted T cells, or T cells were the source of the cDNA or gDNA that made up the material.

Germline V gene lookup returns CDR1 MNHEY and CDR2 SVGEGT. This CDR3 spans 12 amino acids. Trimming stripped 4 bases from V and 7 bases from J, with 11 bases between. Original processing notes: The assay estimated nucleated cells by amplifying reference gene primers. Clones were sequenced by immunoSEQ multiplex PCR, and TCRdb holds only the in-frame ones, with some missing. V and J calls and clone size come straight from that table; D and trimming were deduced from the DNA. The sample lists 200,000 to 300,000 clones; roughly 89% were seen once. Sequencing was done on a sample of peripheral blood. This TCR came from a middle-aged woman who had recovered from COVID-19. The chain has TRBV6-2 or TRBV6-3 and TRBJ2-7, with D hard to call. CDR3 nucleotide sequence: TGTGCCAGCAGTTCTGGGTGGCGGGAGCAGTACTTC. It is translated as CASSSGWREQYF.